Following are 29 T cell receptor beta chains from one sample sequenced in a study of low-dose radiotherapy and immunotherapy resistance in tumors. TRAV and TRBV primers primed cDNA for both TCRalpha and TCRbeta. With a V-primer adapter and a constant-region primer, TCRs were amplified for 20 PCR cycles. TCRdb processed the reads anew with MiXCR; each CDR3 protein has one entry. Counted here are around 79,000 distinct CDR3 sequences, approximately 17% occurring once; the ten biggest clones make up under 7.5%. Documented time point: before trial treatment. The sequences come from PBMCs, collected before treatment. The origin of the receptors is a male donor with prostate cancer.

The chain carries TRBV21-1 and TRBJ2-3; TRBD1 reflects the table's D call only, with no check against the DNA. TRBV21-1 is termed a pseudogene. CDR3 size: 16 residues. This CDR3 reads CASSKETGRRTDTQYF. CDR3 DNA: TGTGCCAGCAGCAAAGAGACAGGTCGCCGCACAGATACGCAGTATTTT.

By proportion, this clonotype is medium-sized. The V call is TRBV6-5, the J call TRBJ1-1; D call uncertain. Trimming stripped 7 bases from V and 0 bases from J, with 15 bases between. Germline CDR1 is MNHEY and CDR2 is SVGAGI. This CDR3 is built from 15 residues. The CDR3 region has the DNA TGTGCCAGCACCCGCGCCGGGGTGGTGAACACTGAAGCTTTCTTT. Translating gives CASTRAGVVNTEAFF.

This clonotype has at least ten counts. The CDR3, as DNA: TGTGCCTGGAGCATTGTAGAAGAGACCCAGTACTTC. Translated, it gives CAWSIVEETQYF. This chain links TRBV30 with TRBJ2-5; D unresolved. V was trimmed by 3 bases and J by 3 bases, leaving 8 bases between them. The CDR3 totals 12 residues. CDR1 is GTSNPN, CDR2 SVGIG, per germline (reference sequence).

At least ten counts were recorded for this clonotype. This rearrangement joins TRBV2 to TRBJ2-2, with TRBD1 identical over 7 bases. Losses at the gene ends were 0 bases for V and 3 bases for J; bases not matched to a gene: 1. The CDR3 is 15 residues long. CDR1 and CDR2 (germline): SNHLY, FYNNEI. CDR3 in amino acids: CASSEAGQYTGELFF. The CDR3 nucleotides read TGTGCCAGCAGTGAAGCGGGACAGTACACCGGGGAGCTGTTTTTT.

This clonotype has just a few counts. The V call is TRBV3-1, the J call TRBJ2-1; D is perhaps TRBD2 (6 bases). This CDR3 contains 14 residues. Trimming took off 6 bases at V and 7 bases at J, with 16 bases between the two ends. Germline CDR1 is LGHDT and CDR2 is YNNKEL (reference sequence). The CDR3 region has the DNA TGTGCCAGCAGGGGACTTTCTTCCCCTAATGAGCAGTTCTTC. Encoded protein: CASRGLSSPNEQFF.

This clonotype has a count of ten or more. The V call is TRBV3-1, the J call TRBJ2-3; D possibly uses TRBD1 or TRBD2 (7 bases each). V dropped 1 base and J dropped 3 bases, with 20 bases sitting between them. The CDR3 totals 18 residues. CDR1 is LGHDT, CDR2 YNNKEL, per germline (reference sequence). The CDR3 here is CASSQATMTGRGTDTQYF. CDR3 sequence (DNA): TGTGCCAGCAGCCAAGCAACAATGACAGGGAGGGGGACAGATACGCAGTATTTT.

Notes on this clonotype: This sequence is one base from a far larger clone and is likely a read error. The chain couples TRBV4-2 to TRBJ2-7; 13 bases are a match to TRBD2. J lost 7 bases, V lost 2 bases, and 5 bases had no gene match. Per germline, CDR1 LGHNA and CDR2 YNFKEQ. The CDR3 has 15 amino acids. The CDR3 region has the DNA TGTGCCAGCAGCCAAACTAGCGGGGGGGCAAGTGAGCAGTACTTC. It encodes CASSQTSGGASEQYF.

At least ten counts were recorded for this clonotype. The chain recombines TRBV4-3 with TRBJ2-3, with 7 positions matching TRBD2. The germline V gene encodes CDR1 LGHNA and CDR2 YSLEER. CDR3 size: 14 residues. Germline trimming cut 3 bases from V and 1 base from J; bases unmatched to any gene: 1. In DNA, the CDR3 is TGCGCCAGCAGCCAGCGGGAGCGCACAGATACGCAGTATTTT. Its translation: CASSQRERTDTQYF.

Details on this clonotype: A single base is all that separates this from a far larger clone, so a read error is likely. The chain carries TRBV27 and TRBJ2-2, with D perhaps matching TRBD1 (6 bases). The germline V gene has CDR1 MNHEY and CDR2 SMNVEV (reference sequence). The CDR3 runs to 18 residues. V was shortened by 6 bases and J by 0 bases, with 20 bases between the two germline ends. The CDR3 DNA reads as TGTGCCAGCAGCAGGAAGTTGGGGACAAATTCGAACACCGGGGAGCTGTTTTTT. It specifies CASSRKLGTNSNTGELFF.

This clonotype was seen repeatedly, ten times or more. The chain combines TRBV6-2 or TRBV6-3 with TRBJ2-3; TRBD2 aligns across 7 bases. The CDR3 is 16 residues long. V lost 2 bases to trimming and J lost 1 base; unmatched junction nucleotides: 6. The germline CDR1 and CDR2 sequences are MNHEY and SVGEGT. The CDR3 DNA is TGTGCCAGCAGTTACGGGACTAACATTCGCACAGATACGCAGTATTTT. This sequence encodes CASSYGTNIRTDTQYF.

Many counts were recorded for this clonotype. This chain links TRBV19 with TRBJ1-1; possibly TRBD1 for D (5 bases). The germline gives CDR1 LNHDA, CDR2 SQIVND (reference sequence). Deletions cut 10 bases from V and 5 bases from J, with 20 bases between. The CDR3 totals 14 residues. The CDR3 nucleotides read TGTGCCACCGAGTCGGGGGGAGGTCGAACTGAAGCTTTCTTT. Residues: CATESGGGRTEAFF.

This clonotype was seen many times. The rearrangement links TRBV20-1 to TRBJ2-3, with TRBD1 matching 10 bases. With 3 bases clipped from V and 2 bases from J, the junction kept 14 bases outside the gene matches. The germline V gene encodes CDR1 DFQATT and CDR2 SNEGSKA (reference sequence). CDR3 length: 18 amino acids. CDR3 coding DNA: TGCAGTGCTAGCTCCCTCCAACCGGGACAGGGGCCCACAGATACGCAGTATTTT. Amino acids: CSASSLQPGQGPTDTQYF.

This clonotype appeared many times. This chain uses TRBV7-2 with TRBJ1-2; weak D call: TRBD1 (5 bases). CDR3 length: 16 amino acids. In germline, CDR1 is SGHTA, CDR2 FQGNSA. V was cut by 5 bases and J by 7 bases, with 23 bases left in between. CDR3 residues: CASSPGVGGTYSGYTF. CDR3 sequence (DNA): TGTGCCAGCAGCCCGGGGGTTGGGGGGACTTATTCTGGCTACACCTTC.

The chain recombines TRBV28 with TRBJ2-5; either TRBD1 or TRBD2 may fit D (6 bases each). The germline V gene has CDR1 MDHEN and CDR2 SYDVKM. The CDR3 is made up of 12 amino acids. V shed 7 bases and J shed 4 bases, with 10 bases lying between them. CDR3 sequence reads: CASNTGAETQYF. The CDR3 coding sequence is TGTGCCAGCAATACGGGGGCAGAGACCCAGTACTTC.

On this clonotype: Given a far larger clone just one base away, this is likely a sequencing read error. It is likely a read error, because the conserved phenylalanine at the end of the CDR3 is missing. The rearrangement joins TRBV6-8 to TRBJ2-5; tentative D call: TRBD1 (6 bases). Germline CDR1 reads MNHGY; CDR2 reads SAAAGT. The V gene lost 6 bases and the J gene lost 4 bases, with 15 bases spanning the gap. The CDR3 extends over 14 amino acids. The CDR3 is CASRTGAVGETQYL. The CDR3, as DNA: TGTGCCAGCAGGACAGGCGCGGTGGGAGAGACCCAGTACCTC.

This clonotype was recorded at least ten times. This sequence joins TRBV7-2 and TRBJ1-5; no clear D. V dropped 4 bases and J dropped 6 bases, with 16 bases sitting between them. This CDR3 has 15 amino acids. Germline values: CDR1 SGHTA, CDR2 FQGNSA. The DNA of the CDR3 is TGTGCCAGCAGCTCCCTCGCCAGTATCGTTCAGCCCCAGCATTTT. Translation gives CASSSLASIVQPQHF.

This clonotype has ten or more counts. The chain uses TRBV18 and TRBJ1-2; D unresolved. Trimming took 2 bases from V and 0 from J, leaving 7 bases between them. Germline V gives CDR1 KGHSH, CDR2 LQKENI. CDR3 length: 14 residues. The CDR3 region is CASSPAETNYGYTF. DNA for the CDR3: TGTGCCAGCTCACCAGCCGAAACTAACTATGGCTACACCTTC.

The chain links TRBV9 to TRBJ1-2, with 8 positions matching TRBD1. Per the germline V gene, CDR1 is SGDLS and CDR2 is YYNGEE. J gave up 2 bases and V 1 base, and 4 bases lay outside the gene matches. The CDR3 loop spans 15 amino acids. The CDR3 here is CASSVSGQGNYGYTF. DNA of the CDR3: TGTGCCAGCAGCGTATCCGGACAGGGCAACTATGGCTACACCTTC.

In its sample, this clonotype was seen many times. V usage is TRBV9 and J usage is TRBJ2-7; 7 bases match TRBD1. The V segment lost 0 bases and the J segment 3 bases; nucleotides outside the gene matches: 3. The CDR3 is made up of 14 amino acids. Germline V gene sequence: CDR1 SGDLS, CDR2 YYNGEE. CDR3 amino acids: CASSVEGAGYEQYF. CDR3 in DNA: TGTGCCAGCAGCGTAGAGGGGGCTGGCTACGAGCAGTACTTC.

This clonotype was picked up many times. V is TRBV29-1 and J is TRBJ2-7; D not resolved. Germline assignment: CDR1 SQVTM and CDR2 ANQGSEA. Trimming pared 3 bases from V and 3 bases from J, leaving 6 bases between. The length of the CDR3 is 11 residues. CDR3 DNA: TGCAGCGTTGAGCTCGGCTACGAGCAGTACTTC. Translation: CSVELGYEQYF.

This clonotype was counted ten times or more. The V call is TRBV5-4, the J call TRBJ2-3, with TRBD1 identical over 9 bases. Per the germline V gene, CDR1 is SGHNT and CDR2 is YYREEE (reference sequence). This CDR3 contains 14 residues. Trimming removed 5 bases from V and 4 bases from J; junction bases left unmatched: 5. The CDR3 coding sequence is TGTGCCAGCAGAACAGGGGGCTTGGCAGATACGCAGTATTTT. Translating gives CASRTGGLADTQYF.

In its sample, this clonotype was seen many times. The V and J genes are TRBV2 and TRBJ2-7, with D uncertain. With 3 bases removed from V and 2 bases from J, the gap between germline ends came to 17 bases. The CDR3 consists of 16 residues. Per the germline V gene, CDR1 is SNHLY and CDR2 is FYNNEI. The CDR3 protein is CASSEVFFWVPYEQYF. CDR3 DNA: TGTGCCAGCAGTGAGGTGTTTTTTTGGGTACCCTACGAGCAGTACTTC. The full variable domain, rest sourced from reference TRBV2 and TRBJ2-7, is EPEVTQTPSHQVTQMGQEVILRCVPISNHLYFYWYRQILGQKVEFLVSFYNNEISEKSEIFDDQFSVERPDGSNFTLKIRSTKLEDSAMYFCASSEVFFWVPYEQYFGPGTRLTVT.

With regard to this clonotype: A far larger clone is a single base away, which makes a read error likely. The chain joins TRBV7-2 to TRBJ1-1; unclear D gene. The length of the CDR3 is 12 residues. The germline V gene has CDR1 SGHTA and CDR2 FQGNSA. Here the CDR3 reads CASSLDRTEAVF. CDR3 DNA: TGTGCCAGCAGCTTAGATCGGACTGAAGCTGTCTTT.

Ten or more counts support this clonotype. The J gene is TRBJ2-3, the V gene TRBV5-4; 9 bases map to TRBD2. Looked up from germline, CDR1 is SGHNT and CDR2 is YYREEE (reference sequence). Trimming removed 3 bases from V and 2 bases from J; junction bases left unmatched: 7. The CDR3 sequence is 16 residues long. The CDR3 is CASSSSAGGPTDTQYF. In DNA form, the CDR3 reads TGTGCCAGCAGCTCATCAGCGGGGGGTCCCACAGATACGCAGTATTTT.

The rearrangement joins TRBV2 to TRBJ2-5, with 10 positions matching TRBD2. Trimming removed 4 bases from V and 4 bases from J; junction bases left unmatched: 0. Per the germline V gene, CDR1 is SNHLY and CDR2 is FYNNEI. The CDR3 contains 13 residues. CDR3 in amino acids: CASSGLAGETQYF. DNA for the CDR3: TGTGCCAGCAGTGGACTAGCGGGAGAGACCCAGTACTTC. The entire variable domain, with the rest obtained from reference TRBV2 and TRBJ2-5, is as follows: EPEVTQTPSHQVTQMGQEVILRCVPISNHLYFYWYRQILGQKVEFLVSFYNNEISEKSEIFDDQFSVERPDGSNFTLKIRSTKLEDSAMYFCASSGLAGETQYFGPGTRLLVL.

The rearrangement joins TRBV4-1 to TRBJ2-7; 9 positions match TRBD1. The J segment lost 2 bases and the V segment lost 2 bases, leaving 7 bases of the junction unmatched. Germline V CDR1 and CDR2: MGHRA, YSYEKL. This CDR3 is 16 amino acids long. CDR3 in DNA: TGCGCCAGCAGCCAAAGGAGCGGGGACAGGGCCTACGAGCAGTACTTC. This translates into CASSQRSGDRAYEQYF.

This clonotype was counted many times. The V gene is TRBV21-1, the J gene TRBJ1-1; the tabulated D call, TRBD1, remains unverified against the DNA. TRBV21-1 is tagged as a pseudogene. This CDR3 is 16 amino acids long. The CDR3 DNA follows: TGTGCCAGCACCCTTAACAGGGTTTTACGGAGCACTGAAGCTTTCTTT. This gives the protein CASTLNRVLRSTEAFF.

This clonotype was seen repeatedly, ten times or more. This sequence joins TRBV5-1 and TRBJ2-3; a possible D gene is TRBD1 (5 bases). Germline V gene data show CDR1 as SGHRS and CDR2 as YFSETQ. The CDR3 runs 15 residues. V was pared by 0 bases and J by 1 base, with 9 bases between. The CDR3 sequence is CASSLADSRTDTQYF. The CDR3 DNA reads as TGCGCCAGCAGCTTGGCTGACAGTCGCACAGATACGCAGTATTTT.

Ten or more counts support this clonotype. The genes are TRBV6-2 or TRBV6-3 and TRBJ2-1, with D possibly TRBD2 on 6 matching bases. Looked up from germline, CDR1 is MNHEY and CDR2 is SVGEGT. Trimming left V 0 bases short and J 2 bases short, with 8 bases between. The CDR3 totals 15 residues. The CDR3 region has the DNA TGTGCCAGCAGTTACTCGGGGGGACCCTACAATGAGCAGTTCTTC. Translating gives CASSYSGGPYNEQFF.